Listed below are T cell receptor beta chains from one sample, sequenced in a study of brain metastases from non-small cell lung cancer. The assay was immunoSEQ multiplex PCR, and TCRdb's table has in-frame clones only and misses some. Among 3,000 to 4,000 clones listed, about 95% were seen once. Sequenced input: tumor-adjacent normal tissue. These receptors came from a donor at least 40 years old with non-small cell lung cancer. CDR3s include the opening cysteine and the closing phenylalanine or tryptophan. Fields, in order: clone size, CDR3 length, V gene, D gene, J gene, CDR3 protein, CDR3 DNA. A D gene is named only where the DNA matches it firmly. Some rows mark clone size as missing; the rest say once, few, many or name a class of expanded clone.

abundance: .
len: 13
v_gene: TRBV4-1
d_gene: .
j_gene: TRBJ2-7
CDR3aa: CASSPASGREQYF
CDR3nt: TGCGCCAGCAGCCCAGCCTCGGGCCGGGAGCAGTACTTC

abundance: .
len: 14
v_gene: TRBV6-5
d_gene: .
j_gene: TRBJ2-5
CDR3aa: CASSTGTTKETQYF
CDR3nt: TGTGCCAGCAGCACCGGGACCACCAAAGAGACCCAGTACTTC

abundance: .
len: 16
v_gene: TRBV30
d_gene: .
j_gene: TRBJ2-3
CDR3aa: CAWSVQDPHRADTQYF
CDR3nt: TGTGCCTGGAGTGTACAGGACCCTCATAGGGCAGATACGCAGTATTTT

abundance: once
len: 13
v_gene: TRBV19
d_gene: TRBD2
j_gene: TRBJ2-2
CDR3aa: CATSGGPAGELFF
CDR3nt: TGTGCCACTAGCGGGGGTCCGGCCGGAGAGCTGTTTTTT

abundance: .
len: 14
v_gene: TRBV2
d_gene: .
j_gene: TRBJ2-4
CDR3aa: CASQEGLDGTIQYF
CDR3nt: TGTGCCAGCCAAGAAGGTCTAGACGGGACCATTCAGTACTTC

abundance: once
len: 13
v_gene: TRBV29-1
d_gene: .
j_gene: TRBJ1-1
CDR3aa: CSVGRDLNTEAFF
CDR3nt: TGCAGCGTGGGCAGGGATTTGAACACTGAAGCTTTCTTT

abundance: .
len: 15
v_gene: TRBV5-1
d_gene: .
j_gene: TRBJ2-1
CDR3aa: CASSLKIGPYNEQFF
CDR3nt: TGCGCCAGCAGCCTTAAAATCGGTCCTTACAATGAGCAGTTCTTC

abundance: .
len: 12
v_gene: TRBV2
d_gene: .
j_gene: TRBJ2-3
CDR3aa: CASEGNTDTQYF
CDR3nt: TGTGCCAGCGAAGGGAACACAGATACGCAGTATTTT

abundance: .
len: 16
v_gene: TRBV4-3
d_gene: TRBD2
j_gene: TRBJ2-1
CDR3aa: CASSQDITSGYNEQFF
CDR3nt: TGCGCCAGCAGCCAAGATATAACTAGCGGGTACAATGAGCAGTTCTTC

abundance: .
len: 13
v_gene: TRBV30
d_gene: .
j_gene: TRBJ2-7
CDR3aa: CAWSTGQIYEQYF
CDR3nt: TGTGCCTGGAGCACAGGCCAAATTTACGAGCAGTACTTC

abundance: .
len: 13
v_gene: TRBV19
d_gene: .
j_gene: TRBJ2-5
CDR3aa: CASSNDGQETQYF
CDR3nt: TGTGCCAGTAGCAATGACGGGCAAGAGACCCAGTACTTC

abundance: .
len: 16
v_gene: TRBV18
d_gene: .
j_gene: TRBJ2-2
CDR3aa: CASSPPVSGDHGELFF
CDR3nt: TGTGCCAGCTCACCACCGGTATCCGGTGACCACGGGGAGCTGTTTTTT

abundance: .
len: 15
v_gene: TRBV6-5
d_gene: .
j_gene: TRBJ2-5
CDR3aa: CASTEGGGQGETQYF
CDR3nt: TGTGCCAGCACCGAAGGGGGGGGGCAGGGAGAGACCCAGTACTTC

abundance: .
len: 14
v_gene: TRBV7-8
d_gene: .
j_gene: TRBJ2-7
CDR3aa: CASSLGAESYKQYF
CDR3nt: TGTGCCAGCAGCTTAGGGGCCGAATCCTACAAGCAGTACTTC

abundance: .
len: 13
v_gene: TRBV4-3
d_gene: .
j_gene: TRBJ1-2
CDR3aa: CASSQDSYDSYTF
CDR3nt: TGCGCCAGCAGCCAAGATAGCTACGATAGCTACACCTTC

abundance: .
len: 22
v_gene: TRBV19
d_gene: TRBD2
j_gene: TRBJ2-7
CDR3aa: CASPGVDWEGVKQKGLTYEQYF
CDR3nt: TGTGCCAGTCCGGGGGTGGACTGGGAGGGAGTAAAGCAGAAGGGACTTACCTACGAGCAGTACTTC

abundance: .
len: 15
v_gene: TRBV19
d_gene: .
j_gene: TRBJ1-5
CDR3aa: CASSPGLQGFQPQHF
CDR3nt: TGTGCCAGTAGCCCTGGGCTACAGGGTTTTCAGCCCCAGCATTTT

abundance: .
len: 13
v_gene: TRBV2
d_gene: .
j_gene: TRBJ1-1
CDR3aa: CASEGLLNTEAFF
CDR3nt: TGTGCCAGCGAGGGCCTTTTGAACACTGAAGCTTTCTTT

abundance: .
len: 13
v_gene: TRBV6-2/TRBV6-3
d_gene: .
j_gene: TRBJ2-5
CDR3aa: CASSLWLQETQYF
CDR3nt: TGTGCCAGCAGTTTGTGGCTACAAGAGACCCAGTACTTC

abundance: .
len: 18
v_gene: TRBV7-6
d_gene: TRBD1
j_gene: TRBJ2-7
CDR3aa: CASSLANPGQGISYEQYF
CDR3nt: TGTGCCAGCAGCTTAGCGAATCCGGGACAGGGGATCTCCTACGAGCAGTACTTC

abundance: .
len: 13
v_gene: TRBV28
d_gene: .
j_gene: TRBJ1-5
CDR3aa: CASSSPPRQPQHF
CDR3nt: TGTGCCAGCAGTTCACCCCCGAGGCAGCCCCAGCATTTT

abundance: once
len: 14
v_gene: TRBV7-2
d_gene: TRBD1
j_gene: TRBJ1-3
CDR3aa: CASSWGQLANTIYF
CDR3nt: TGTGCCAGCAGCTGGGGACAGCTCGCAAACACCATATATTTT

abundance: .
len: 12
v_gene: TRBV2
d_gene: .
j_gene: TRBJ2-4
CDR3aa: CASSERGNIQYF
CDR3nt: TGTGCCAGCAGTGAAAGGGGGAACATTCAGTACTTT

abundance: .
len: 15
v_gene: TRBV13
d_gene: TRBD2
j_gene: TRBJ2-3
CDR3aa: CASSSRLAGVDTQYF
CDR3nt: TGTGCCAGCAGTTCAAGGCTAGCGGGAGTAGATACGCAGTATTTT

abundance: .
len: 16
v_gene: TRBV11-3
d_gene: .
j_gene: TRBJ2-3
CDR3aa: CASSLDLEWVTDTQYF
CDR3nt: TGTGCCAGCAGCTTAGACCTGGAGTGGGTCACAGATACGCAGTATTTT

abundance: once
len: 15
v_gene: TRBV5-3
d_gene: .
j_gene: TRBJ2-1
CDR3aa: CARSLGGPTDNEQFF
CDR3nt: TGTGCCAGAAGTTTGGGGGGTCCTACAGACAATGAGCAGTTCTTC

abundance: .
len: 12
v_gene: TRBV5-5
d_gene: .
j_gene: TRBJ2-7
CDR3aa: CASSLGVYEQYF
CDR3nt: TGTGCCAGCAGCTTGGGTGTCTACGAGCAGTACTTC

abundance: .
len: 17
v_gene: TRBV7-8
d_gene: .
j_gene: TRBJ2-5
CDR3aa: CASSLVPPYRIQETQYF
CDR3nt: TGTGCCAGCAGCTTAGTCCCCCCTTACAGAATACAAGAGACCCAGTACTTC

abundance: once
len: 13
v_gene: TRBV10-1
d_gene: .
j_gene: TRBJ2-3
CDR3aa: CASSPGPGDTQYF
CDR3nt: TGCGCCAGCAGTCCGGGACCGGGAGATACGCAGTATTTT

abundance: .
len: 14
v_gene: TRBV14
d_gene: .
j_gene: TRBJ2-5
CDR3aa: CASSPHGQGETQYF
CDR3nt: TGTGCCAGCAGCCCACATGGGCAGGGAGAGACCCAGTACTTC

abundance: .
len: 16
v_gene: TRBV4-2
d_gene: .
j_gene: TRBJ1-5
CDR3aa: CASSQEAGYSNQPQHF
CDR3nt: TGTGCCAGCAGCCAAGAAGCGGGTTATAGCAATCAGCCCCAGCATTTT

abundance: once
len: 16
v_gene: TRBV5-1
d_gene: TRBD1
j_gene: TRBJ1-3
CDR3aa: CASSLTWTGVGNTIYF
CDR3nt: TGCGCCAGCAGCTTGACCTGGACAGGGGTTGGAAACACCATATATTTT

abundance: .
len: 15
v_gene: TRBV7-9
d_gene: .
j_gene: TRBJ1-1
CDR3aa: CASSLKGQPRTKAFF
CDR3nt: TGTGCCAGCAGCTTAAAAGGACAGCCGAGAACTAAAGCTTTCTTT

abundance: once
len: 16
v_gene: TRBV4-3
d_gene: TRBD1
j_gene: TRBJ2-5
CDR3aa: CASSQYRTGGGETQYF
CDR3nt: TGCGCCAGCAGCCAATATAGGACAGGGGGCGGCGAGACCCAGTACTTC

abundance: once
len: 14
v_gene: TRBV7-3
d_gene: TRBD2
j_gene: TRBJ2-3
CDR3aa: CASSFSGAGDTQYF
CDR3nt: TGTGCCAGCAGCTTTAGCGGGGCCGGAGATACGCAGTATTTT

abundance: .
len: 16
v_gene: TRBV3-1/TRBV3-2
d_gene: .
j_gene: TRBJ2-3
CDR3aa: CASSQGLERYTDTQYF
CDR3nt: TGTGCCAGCAGCCAAGGGCTAGAGCGGTACACAGATACGCAGTATTTT

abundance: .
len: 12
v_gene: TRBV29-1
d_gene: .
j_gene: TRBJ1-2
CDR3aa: CSVGQQKDGYTF
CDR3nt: TGCAGCGTGGGCCAGCAGAAAGATGGCTACACCTTC

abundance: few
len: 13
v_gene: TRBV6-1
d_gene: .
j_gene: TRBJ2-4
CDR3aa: CASSYGGAGTQYF
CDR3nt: TGTGCCAGCAGCTACGGAGGTGCGGGCACCCAGTACTTC

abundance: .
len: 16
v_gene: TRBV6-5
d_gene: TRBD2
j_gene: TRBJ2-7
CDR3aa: CASSSGHWTSSYEQYF
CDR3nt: TGTGCCAGCAGTTCGGGCCATTGGACTAGCTCCTACGAGCAGTACTTC

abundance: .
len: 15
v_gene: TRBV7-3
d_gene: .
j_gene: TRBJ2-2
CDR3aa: CASSPLGANTGELFF
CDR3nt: TGTGCCAGCAGCCCTTTAGGAGCCAACACCGGGGAGCTGTTTTTT

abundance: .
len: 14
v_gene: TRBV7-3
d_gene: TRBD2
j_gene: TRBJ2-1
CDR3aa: CASSSGLDNNEQFF
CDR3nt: TGTGCCAGCAGCTCCGGACTAGACAACAATGAGCAGTTCTTC

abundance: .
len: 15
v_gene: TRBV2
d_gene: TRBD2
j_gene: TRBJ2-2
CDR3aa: CASRKTSANTGELFF
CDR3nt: TGTGCCAGCAGGAAGACTAGCGCGAACACCGGGGAGCTGTTTTTT

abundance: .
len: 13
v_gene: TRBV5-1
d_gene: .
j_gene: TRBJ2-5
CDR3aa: CASSLVRRETQYF
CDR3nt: TGCGCCAGCAGCTTGGTTCGGAGGGAGACCCAGTACTTC

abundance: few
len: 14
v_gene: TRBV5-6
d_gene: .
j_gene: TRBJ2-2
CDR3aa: CASSVGLLTGELFF
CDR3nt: TGTGCCAGCAGCGTGGGACTGCTCACCGGGGAGCTGTTTTTT

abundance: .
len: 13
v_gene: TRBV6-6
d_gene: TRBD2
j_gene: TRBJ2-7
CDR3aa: CASSYSTGGWQYF
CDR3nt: TGTGCCAGCAGTTACTCCACCGGGGGGTGGCAGTACTTC

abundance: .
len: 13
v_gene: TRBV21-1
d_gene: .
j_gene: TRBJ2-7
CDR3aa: CASSILGPYEQYF
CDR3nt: TGTGCCAGCAGCATTTTAGGTCCCTACGAGCAGTACTTC

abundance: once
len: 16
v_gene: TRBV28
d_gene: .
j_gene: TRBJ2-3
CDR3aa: CASSQTGRLSTDTQYF
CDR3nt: TGTGCCAGCAGTCAGACCGGGCGGCTAAGCACAGATACGCAGTATTTT

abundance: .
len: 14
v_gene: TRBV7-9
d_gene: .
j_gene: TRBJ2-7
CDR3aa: CASSARDGPYEQYF
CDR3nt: TGTGCCAGCAGCGCGAGGGACGGCCCCTACGAGCAGTACTTC

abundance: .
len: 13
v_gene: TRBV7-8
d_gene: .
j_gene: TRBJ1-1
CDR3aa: CASSFWWNTEAFF
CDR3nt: TGTGCCAGCAGCTTCTGGTGGAACACTGAAGCTTTCTTT

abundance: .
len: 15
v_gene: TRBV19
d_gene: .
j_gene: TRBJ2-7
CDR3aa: CASSPKSKGVYEQYF
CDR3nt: TGTGCCAGTAGCCCCAAATCGAAAGGAGTCTACGAGCAGTACTTC

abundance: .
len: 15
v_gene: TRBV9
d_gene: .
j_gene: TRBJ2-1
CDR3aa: CASSPSGTDHNEQFF
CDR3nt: TGTGCCAGCAGCCCCAGTGGGACGGATCACAATGAGCAGTTCTTC

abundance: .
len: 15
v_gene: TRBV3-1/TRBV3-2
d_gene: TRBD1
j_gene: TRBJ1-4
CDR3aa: CASSQSDRGNEKLFF
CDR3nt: TGTGCCAGCAGCCAATCGGACAGGGGAAATGAAAAACTGTTTTTT

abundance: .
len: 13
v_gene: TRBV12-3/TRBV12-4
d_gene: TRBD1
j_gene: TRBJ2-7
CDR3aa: CASSPLDRAEQYF
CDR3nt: TGTGCCAGCAGTCCCTTGGACAGGGCCGAGCAGTACTTC

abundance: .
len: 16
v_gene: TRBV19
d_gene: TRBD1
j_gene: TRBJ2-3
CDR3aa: CASSIPGQASKDTQYF
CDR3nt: TGTGCCAGTAGCATCCCTGGACAGGCGTCTAAGGATACGCAGTATTTT